These 12 T cell receptor beta chains share one sample of origin, sequenced in a study of beta chain features in type 1 diabetes. Study results and caveats: Shorter TCRB CDR3s, moderately but significantly so, marked every one of the four CD4+ subsets in Type 1 diabetes patients.

Their antigen targets remain unknown. Isolated RNA was reverse transcribed in full, so expressed TCRB transcripts were sequenced. Data came from immunoSEQ multiplex PCR; TCRdb stores just in-frame clones and leaves some out. The sample lists about 280,000 clones, approximately 15% occurring once. The source material was naive CD4+ T cells from blood. These receptors came from a man younger than 35 with type 1 diabetes.

CDR3 amino acids: CASSPRGTSGYTF. The CDR3 region has the DNA TGTGCCAGTAGTCCACGAGGGACAAGTGGCTACACCTTC. The chain employs TRBV19 and TRBJ1-2, with TRBD1 as a possible D gene (6 bases). The ends were cut back, 5 bases at V and 7 bases at J, with 14 bases in the middle. The CDR3 loop spans 13 amino acids. The germline gives CDR1 LNHDA, CDR2 SQIVND (reference sequence).

This clone has just a few counts. The rearrangement links TRBV27 to TRBJ2-6, with 9 bases matching TRBD1. The CDR3 extends over 16 amino acids. J lost 4 bases, V lost 4 bases, and 5 bases had no gene match. Germline CDR1 is MNHEY and CDR2 is SMNVEV (reference sequence). CDR3 sequence: CASSSGTGYGANVLTF. The CDR3 nucleotides read TGTGCCAGCAGTTCCGGGACAGGGTACGGGGCCAACGTCCTGACTTTC.

This clone has more than one count but fewer than ten. The V and J genes are TRBV28 and TRBJ1-1; no firm D call. The CDR3 has 12 amino acids. Germline CDR1 is MDHEN and CDR2 is SYDVKM. The V and J ends lost 0 bases and 6 bases respectively, with 5 bases between them. The CDR3 coding sequence is TGTGCCAGCAGTTTATGGTCCGCTGAAGCTTTCTTT. Translation gives CASSLWSAEAFF. Full variable domain (outside the CDR3, taken from reference TRBV28 and TRBJ1-1): DVKVTQSSRYLVKRTGEKVFLECVQDMDHENMFWYRQDPGLGLRLIYFSYDVKMKEKGDIPEGYSVSREKKERFSLILESASTNQTSMYLCASSLWSAEAFFGQGTRLTVV.

This clone was seen a handful of times. The chain employs TRBV20-1 and TRBJ2-7, with D hard to call. V shed 3 bases and J shed 3 bases, with 3 bases lying between them. Looked up from germline, CDR1 is DFQATT and CDR2 is SNEGSKA (reference sequence). CDR3 length equals 10 residues. CDR3 sequence: CSASSYEQYF. CDR3 coding DNA: TGCAGTGCTAGCAGCTACGAGCAGTACTTC.

There are a few counts of this clone. The chain joins TRBV7-2 to TRBJ1-1; no reliable D call. This CDR3 is built from 13 residues. The germline V gene encodes CDR1 SGHTA and CDR2 FQGNSA. The ends were cut back, 11 bases at V and 1 base at J, with 14 bases in the middle. The CDR3 DNA reads as TGTGCCGTCAAGCGGTTTCCGAACACTGAAGCTTTCTTT. It is translated as CAVKRFPNTEAFF.

CDR3 region: CSVHRTDRASTEAFF. DNA for the CDR3: TGCAGCGTTCACAGGACGGACCGGGCGAGCACTGAAGCTTTCTTT. The gene calls are TRBV29-1 and TRBJ1-1, with D perhaps TRBD1 (5 bases). Germline CDR1 reads SQVTM; CDR2 reads ANQGSEA. V lost 5 bases and J lost 4, with 20 bases in between. The CDR3 runs 15 residues.

The rearrangement uses TRBV10-2 and TRBJ2-5; D perhaps matches TRBD2 (6 bases). Trimming pared 7 bases from V and 0 bases from J, leaving 15 bases between. The CDR3 is 15 amino acids. Germline lookup yields CDR1 WSHSY and CDR2 SAAADI. The CDR3 DNA reads TGCGCCAGCACCGCATCTCGGGAGTACCAAGAGACCCAGTACTTC. It yields the protein CASTASREYQETQYF.

The V call is TRBV4-3, the J call TRBJ2-1; TRBD2 matches at 13 bases. This CDR3 spans 15 amino acids. V was clipped by 4 bases and J by 9 bases; unmatched bases: 6. CDR1 is LGHNA, CDR2 YSLEER, per germline. CDR3 sequence: CASSPRTSGGSEQFF. DNA for the CDR3: TGCGCCAGCAGCCCCCGGACTAGCGGGGGATCTGAGCAGTTCTTC.

The V gene is TRBV4-3, the J gene TRBJ2-7; 8 bases agree with TRBD1. The length of the CDR3 is 15 residues. From germline, CDR1 is LGHNA and CDR2 YSLEER. V was clipped by 0 bases and J by 5 bases; unmatched bases: 6. CDR3 DNA: TGCGCCAGCAGCCAAGACGGGACAGGCAGCGACGAGCAGTACTTC. This translates into CASSQDGTGSDEQYF.

This rearrangement joins TRBV28 to TRBJ2-6; 7 bases are a match to TRBD1. The CDR3 is 19 amino acids. The V gene's germline CDR1 is MDHEN and CDR2 SYDVKM. V lost 6 bases, J lost 0 bases, and 14 bases stayed unmatched. CDR3 in amino acids: CASSSPRGLRYSGANVLTF. CDR3 coding DNA: TGTGCCAGCAGCTCCCCAAGGGGGCTCAGATACTCTGGGGCCAACGTCCTGACTTTC.

A few counts support this clone. The chain joins TRBV6-5 to TRBJ2-7; D may be TRBD2 (5 bases). The V gene's germline CDR1 is MNHEY and CDR2 SVGAGI. V lost 6 bases, J lost 1 base, and 13 bases lay in between. The CDR3 is made up of 14 amino acids. CDR3 sequence reads: CASSRSGVSYEQYF. The CDR3 DNA reads TGTGCCAGCAGCCGTTCCGGGGTATCCTACGAGCAGTACTTC.

V and J are TRBV18 and TRBJ2-1; 12 nucleotides align to TRBD2. CDR1 is KGHSH, CDR2 LQKENI, per germline. The CDR3 covers 18 residues. The ends lost 4 bases at V and 9 bases at J; junction bases unmatched: 16. The CDR3 spells CASSRVEGLAGSGGEQFF. CDR3 DNA sequence: TGTGCCAGCTCACGTGTAGAAGGACTAGCGGGGTCGGGTGGTGAGCAGTTCTTC.